This TCR beta chain stems from a study of T cell repertoires in cytomegalovirus infection (dated by TCRdb to the late 2010s). Turning to the overall study: Alongside well-studied HLA-B-restricted epitopes, the peptide stimulations were aimed at recently identified HLA-C-restricted CMV epitopes, whose presentation resists viral immunomodulation. Because public TCR beta signatures pointed to carriage of CMV infection together with the matching HLA type, the HLA type of each donor mattered for the analysis. The paper's findings and limits, for the study overall: In both this cohort and an independent cohort of some 370 donors, the cumulative frequency of public TCR beta family members distinguished carriers of CMV infection plus the relevant HLA type. The ex vivo response was dominated by HLA-C-restricted CMV-specific TCR beta clonotypes, which also provided the single most frequent clonotype in two of eight donors.

Sequenced on an Illumina HiSeq 1500. Through fastp at Q25 and MiXCR, TCRdb rebuilt clones from the public reads, retaining in-frame beta chains. Here each entry gathers all rows of one CDR3 protein and keeps the most common genes and DNA. For this sample there are around 430,000 distinct CDR3 sequences; approximately 40% appear just once. The ten largest clonotypes hold about 45% of the sample. This clonotype was picked up a small number of times. The specificity of this receptor is unknown. The sample holds no much larger clone one base away, and base qualities are not on file. Sample treatment or condition, as interpreted from the label and publication: in vitro stimulation with specific CMV peptide epitopes to enrich CMV-specific T cells. A distance of 19 bases separates the germline ends of V and J, which lose 5 bases and 0 bases respectively. From its cysteine to its phenylalanine, the CDR3 spans 17 amino acids. The kept DNA is CDR3 alone, 51 bases in frame from the first base. CDR1 SGHVS and CDR2 FNYEAQ are derived from the germline V gene.

Here the chain combines TRBV7-6 and TRBJ2-5; the D gene cannot be resolved reliably. The sample was cultured PBMCs, taken from culture after CMV antigen stimulation. The source is a human donor in good health (CMV status not recorded). Some clones in this sample may be carry-over from other donors' samples. The CDR3 reads CASSPSRANYYQETQYF. The DNA reads as follows: TGTGCCAGCAGCCCAAGCCGGGCCAATTACTACCAAGAGACCCAGTACTTC. The CDR3, completed at both ends by the reference TRBV7-6 and TRBJ2-5 genes, gives the full variable domain GAGVSQSPRYKVTKRGQDVALRCDPISGHVSLYWYRQALGQGPEFLTYFNYEAQQDKSGLPNDRFSAERPEGSISTLTIQRTEQRDSAMYRCASSPSRANYYQETQYFGPGTRLLVL.